The entry below gives a single TCR beta chain sequence along with its context. Antigen: not known. The sample originates from a study of blood T cells in healthy people across ages. Germline V gives CDR1 SGHTA, CDR2 FQGNSA. The junction had 10 bases not matched to a gene; V was cut back by 6 bases and J by 0 bases. This CDR3 region has 18 residues. Study results and limitations: Leaving the PBMCs unsorted stopped any conclusive comparison of naive versus antigen-experienced cells.

Researchers collected about 9.7 milliliters of peripheral blood from every single donor. Sample-barcoded 5' priming and a J-beta primer mix drove a second PCR of roughly 7 to 11 cycles. TCRdb used MiXCR to reprocess the 5' RACE reads, holding one entry per CDR3 protein. The sample yields over 1,500,000 distinct CDR3 sequences, more than 35% seen once. The receptor was derived from a human donor in good health. Sequenced input: blood. J is TRBJ2-6 and V is TRBV7-2, with 8 bases identical to TRBD1. The CDR3 nucleotides are TGTGCCAGCAGACCCTTCGGGACAGGACTCTCTGGGGCCAACGTCCTGACTTTC. Encoded protein: CASRPFGTGLSGANVLTF.